This T cell receptor beta chain is drawn from a study of patients and donors after allogeneic stem cell transplantation. TCRdb redid the calling of the RT-PCR reads with MiXCR, one entry per CDR3 protein. The sample carries about a million distinct CDR3 sequences, about a sixth recorded once. There are 14 residues in the CDR3. In germline, CDR1 is DFQATT, CDR2 SNEGSKA (reference sequence). The V end lost 3 bases, the J end lost 3 bases, and 12 bases lay between the germline ends. The sequenced sample consisted of blood, either unsorted or a sorted T cell fraction (not recorded which). The rearrangement uses TRBV20-1 and TRBJ1-5; weak D call: TRBD1 (6 bases). The receptor comes from a human donor who was either an allogeneic HSCT recipient or a stem cell or donor lymphocyte infusion donor (not recorded which). It is not recorded whose cells these are; they may come from a transplant donor. DNA for the CDR3: TGCAGTGCTAGCGTCGGGGACAACAATCAGCCCCAGCATTTT. This translates into CSASVGDNNQPQHF.